The subject of this entry is one T cell receptor (beta chain). The antigen is undetermined. The sample is drawn from a study of cytomegalovirus exposure and HLA in healthy donors. The germline V gene has CDR1 SGDLS and CDR2 YYNGEE. The CDR3 covers 13 residues. V shed 7 bases and J 4 bases; nucleotides not matched to a gene: 2. Study findings and constraints: In an earlier analysis, most TCR beta V segments were productive about 87% or about 30% of the time.

PCR used 60 Vbeta primers and 13 Jbeta primers. Data came from immunoSEQ multiplex PCR; TCRdb stores just in-frame clones and leaves some out. This sample has 150,000 or so clones, with roughly 66% found just once. This chain links TRBV9 with TRBJ2-5; TRBD1 matches 12 bases. Sample: PBMCs. This TCR came from a woman aged 18-29 years in good health and CMV-seronegative. The CDR3 nucleotides are TGTGCCAGCGGGACAGGGGGCGTAGAGACCCAGTACTTC. Its translation is CASGTGGVETQYF.